This T cell receptor beta chain emerged from a study of T cell changes during pregnancy in multiple sclerosis. Sequenced by immunoSEQ multiplex PCR; TCRdb stores in-frame clones only, minus some. Of some 96,000 clones listed, 92% were seen once; the top ten hold about 2%. There are 11 residues in the CDR3. CDR1 is SEHNR, CDR2 FQNEAQ, per germline (reference sequence). The ends were cut back, 7 bases at V and 7 bases at J, with 10 bases in the middle. This specimen consisted of peripheral blood, obtained after pregnancy. V and J are TRBV7-9 and TRBJ1-1, with a tentative D call TRBD1 (5 bases). The sequence was obtained from a female donor with multiple sclerosis, enrolled in a pregnancy study. The CDR3: CASNWQGEAFF. The CDR3 DNA follows: TGTGCCAGCAACTGGCAGGGTGAAGCTTTCTTT.